This T cell receptor beta chain appears in the sequencing data of a study of cytomegalovirus exposure and HLA in healthy donors. Concerning this clone itself: Its specificity is not known.

The study ran its PCR with 60 Vbeta and 13 Jbeta primers. Clones were sequenced by immunoSEQ multiplex PCR, and TCRdb holds only the in-frame ones, with some missing. The table has 100,000 to 150,000 clones, around 76% seen once; the top ten hold 6% to 8%. Study conclusions and caveats: Later analysis identified a missense DCLRE1C variant that was linked to TCR beta V- and J-gene trimming. Analysis performed later showed TCR beta chains linked to HLA being more clonally expanded than equally common others. A prior analysis recorded that most TCR beta V segments were productive about 87% or about 30% of the time. For cytomegalovirus status, the classifier reportedly gave diagnoses with high specificity and sensitivity.

V was pared by 10 bases and J by 0 bases, with 12 bases between. The CDR3 runs 13 residues. The germline gives CDR1 MDHEN, CDR2 SYDVKM. This receptor was taken from a male donor in good health and CMV-seronegative. The chain uses TRBV28 and TRBJ1-1; a possible D gene is TRBD1 (6 bases). Sequencing was carried out using PBMCs. The CDR3 sequence is CATLRTVNTEAFF. CDR3 nucleotide sequence: TGTGCCACCCTTAGGACAGTGAACACTGAAGCTTTCTTT.